The 21 T cell receptor beta chains in this list originate from one sample, sequenced in a study of cytomegalovirus exposure and HLA in healthy donors (dated by TCRdb to 2016 to 2017). The receptor library was made with the immunoSEQ multiplex PCR assay. Held by TCRdb, this immuneACCESS table contains in-frame sequences only and omits some clones. Under half of the omission traces to an unresolved V gene where checked; the cause of the rest is unknown. The sample contains more than 200,000 clones, over 75% of them found a single time. Of the sample, around 12% is held by the ten largest clones. What was sequenced was PBMCs. All receptors come from a man younger than 35 in good health and CMV-seropositive.

This clone was picked up one time. The chain joins TRBV5-1 to TRBJ1-1; the match to TRBD1 covers 9 bases. This CDR3 contains 15 residues. V shed 2 bases, J shed 3 bases, and the junction held 5 bases outside the gene matches. CDR1 and CDR2 (germline): SGHRS, YFSETQ. Here the CDR3 reads CASSLQGAGYTEAFF. The CDR3 bases are TGCGCCAGCAGCTTACAGGGGGCAGGATACACTGAAGCTTTCTTT.

This clone was picked up a small number of times. The rearrangement joins TRBV6-5 to TRBJ1-5; D possibly corresponds to TRBD1 (5 bases). The CDR3 covers 13 residues. The V gene lost 7 bases and the J gene lost 7 bases, with 14 bases spanning the gap. Germline V CDR1 and CDR2: MNHEY, SVGAGI. CDR3 sequence reads: CASTEGGGQPQHF. CDR3 in DNA: TGTGCCAGCACCGAGGGTGGGGGACAGCCCCAGCATTTT.

The chain joins TRBV5-1 to TRBJ2-7; 7 bases map to TRBD2. Trimming at V came to 4 bases and at J to 6 bases, leaving 19 bases not matched to a gene. The germline gives CDR1 SGHRS, CDR2 YFSETQ. The CDR3 runs to 17 residues. CDR3 sequence (DNA): TGCGCCAGCAGCATTCAAATCAGCGGGGTGGGGTCGTCCGAGCAGTACTTC. This sequence encodes CASSIQISGVGSSEQYF.

The CDR3, as DNA: TGTGCCATCAGTGAGTCCAGACACGACTATGGCTACACCTTC. It translates to CAISESRHDYGYTF. The V gene is TRBV10-3, the J gene TRBJ1-2; D remains ambiguous. Germline V lookup: CDR1 ENHRY, CDR2 SYGVKD. Trimming took 0 bases from V and 3 from J, leaving 8 bases between them. This CDR3 spans 14 amino acids.

The V gene is TRBV6-5, the J gene TRBJ2-7; tentatively, D is TRBD2 (6 bases). Germline CDR1 MNHEY, CDR2 SVGAGI. The CDR3 totals 10 residues. V lost 8 bases and J lost 4, with 6 bases in between. The CDR3 loop is CASGRYEQYF. CDR3 nucleotide sequence: TGTGCCAGCGGGAGGTACGAGCAGTACTTC.

This clone was seen a handful of times. The chain couples TRBV4-1 to TRBJ1-1; D is ambiguous. CDR1 and CDR2 (germline): MGHRA, YSYEKL. V lost 0 bases and J lost 8, with 7 bases in between. This CDR3 comprises 12 residues. In DNA, the CDR3 is TGCGCCAGCAGCCAAGATCTTGGCGAAGCTTTCTTT. This translates into CASSQDLGEAFF.

J is TRBJ2-7 and V is TRBV2, with 9 bases matching TRBD1. With 7 bases clipped from V and 6 bases from J, the junction kept 10 bases outside the gene matches. CDR3 length equals 14 residues. Germline lookup yields CDR1 SNHLY and CDR2 FYNNEI. CDR3 nucleotide sequence: TGTGCCAGCATGGCCGGGACAGGGTCGGGCGAGCAGTACTTC. Amino acid sequence: CASMAGTGSGEQYF.

V and J are TRBV2 and TRBJ2-1, with 7 bases aligning to TRBD2. The V gene's germline CDR1 is SNHLY and CDR2 FYNNEI. V shed 1 base and J 10 bases; nucleotides not matched to a gene: 13. CDR3 length equals 16 residues. DNA for the CDR3: TGTGCCAGCAGTGAAGGGATGCGGTCCCCCGGGGGGGAGCAGTTCTTC. It encodes CASSEGMRSPGGEQFF.

Note on this clone: Being one base from a much bigger clone, this may be a read error. The identical CDR3 is also encoded by other nucleotide sequences in the sample. This chain joins TRBV5-1 and TRBJ2-7; no clear D gene. The V gene lost 3 bases and the J gene lost 4 bases, with 5 bases spanning the gap. The germline gives CDR1 SGHRS, CDR2 YFSETQ. The CDR3 is 11 residues long. CDR3 coding DNA: TGCGCCAGCAGCTGGGGTTACGAGCAGTACTTC. Translation: CASSWGYEQYF.

The chain links TRBV6-7 to TRBJ2-3, with D tentatively TRBD2 (5 bases). TRBV6-7 is assigned to the ORF class and has an uncertain function. The V gene lost 10 bases and the J gene lost 2 bases, with 16 bases spanning the gap. This CDR3 comprises 14 residues. The CDR3 bases are TGTGCCACCAAACGGGCGGGCCTCACAGATACGCAGTATTTT. Translation gives CATKRAGLTDTQYF.

This clone was picked up one time. DNA for the CDR3: TGTGCCAGCAAGAATATCCGGGACACTCTCCTTTATAGCAATCAGCCCCAGCATTTT. Translation gives CASKNIRDTLLYSNQPQHF. The rearrangement joins TRBV28 to TRBJ1-5; D perhaps matches TRBD1 (6 bases). The CDR3 consists of 19 residues. V lost 7 bases to trimming and J lost 0 bases, with 25 bases between them. Per the germline V gene, CDR1 is MDHEN and CDR2 is SYDVKM.

V and J are TRBV5-1 and TRBJ2-5; 7 bases align to TRBD1. CDR1 and CDR2 (germline): SGHRS, YFSETQ. With V trimmed by 9 bases and J by 2 bases, 7 bases remained unmatched. There are 13 residues in the CDR3. DNA of the CDR3: TGCGCCACCTCAGGGACAGCGCAAGAGACCCAGTACTTC. This encodes CATSGTAQETQYF.

This chain connects TRBV30 to TRBJ1-5, with D hard to call. The germline V gene encodes CDR1 GTSNPN and CDR2 SVGIG (reference sequence). This CDR3 contains 13 residues. Trimming removed 0 bases from V and 6 bases from J, with 9 bases in between. CDR3 sequence (DNA): TGTGCCTGGAGTGTTCTAAGTAGTCAGCCCCAGCATTTT. It translates to CAWSVLSSQPQHF. Supplemented by reference TRBV30 and TRBJ1-5, the full variable domain reads SQTIHQWPATLVQPVGSPLSLECTVEGTSNPNLYWYRQAAGRGLQLLFYSVGIGQISSEVPQNLSASRPQDRQFILSSKKLLLSDSGFYLCAWSVLSSQPQHFGDGTRLSIL.

This chain links TRBV10-3 with TRBJ1-1; tentative D call: TRBD1 (6 bases). Germline CDR1 and CDR2: ENHRY and SYGVKD. The CDR3 is 14 residues long. The ends were cut back, 6 bases at V and 1 base at J, with 12 bases in the middle. This CDR3 reads CAISKRQENTEAFF. The DNA of the CDR3 is TGTGCCATCAGCAAGAGACAGGAGAACACTGAAGCTTTCTTT.

In the case of this clone: The sample has other DNA sequences that encode this CDR3 too. CDR3 sequence reads: CASSPGQGGQPQHF. CDR3 coding DNA: TGTGCCAGCAGTCCCGGACAGGGTGGACAGCCCCAGCATTTT. The chain carries TRBV6-5 and TRBJ1-5; 8 nucleotides line up with TRBD1. CDR1 and CDR2 from the germline V gene are MNHEY and SVGAGI. After removal of 5 bases from V and 7 bases from J, the junction contained 7 bases not matched to a gene. The CDR3 covers 14 residues.

This clone was seen once. V usage is TRBV20-1 and J usage is TRBJ1-2, with TRBD1 as a possible D gene (5 bases). The CDR3 consists of 10 residues. V lost 5 bases to trimming and J lost 4 bases, with 5 bases between them. Germline assignment: CDR1 DFQATT and CDR2 SNEGSKA (reference sequence). DNA of the CDR3: TGCAGTGCTGACAGCTATGGCTACACCTTC. Protein sequence: CSADSYGYTF.

The chain is built from TRBV25-1 and TRBJ2-2; TRBD2 aligns across 9 bases. The CDR3 runs to 18 residues. Germline V gene data show CDR1 as MGHDK and CDR2 as SYGVNS. Losses at the gene ends were 6 bases for V and 3 bases for J; bases not matched to a gene: 14. The CDR3 loop is CASSHPRGSGSDTGELFF. CDR3 in DNA: TGTGCCAGCAGCCACCCCCGGGGTAGCGGGAGTGACACCGGGGAGCTGTTTTTT. Looking up the rest from reference TRBV25-1 and TRBJ2-2 gives the full variable domain: EADIYQTPRYLVIGTGKKITLECSQTMGHDKMYWYQQDPGMELHLIHYSYGVNSTEKGDLSSESTVSRIRTEHFPLTLESARPSHTSQYLCASSHPRGSGSDTGELFFGEGSRLTVL.

The chain joins TRBV7-9 to TRBJ2-7, with a possible D match to TRBD1 (5 bases). Germline V gene data show CDR1 as SEHNR and CDR2 as FQNEAQ (reference sequence). The CDR3 totals 16 residues. The V gene lost 5 bases and the J gene lost 0 bases, with 17 bases spanning the gap. The CDR3 coding sequence is TGTGCCAGCAGCCCCGATTCAGGGATTCCCTCCTACGAGCAGTACTTC. Its translation is CASSPDSGIPSYEQYF.

The chain couples TRBV18 to TRBJ1-4, with D hard to call. Germline V gene data show CDR1 as KGHSH and CDR2 as LQKENI. The V end was cut by 8 bases, the J end by 8 bases, with 15 bases between. The CDR3 length is 13 residues. The CDR3 DNA is TGTGCCAGCGCCCGGCGGGTTCAAGAAAAACTGTTTTTT. Its protein product is CASARRVQEKLFF.

J is TRBJ2-3 and V is TRBV6-6; 11 nucleotides match TRBD2. CDR1 MNHNY and CDR2 SVGAGI come from the germline V gene (reference sequence). After removal of 6 bases from V and 2 bases from J, the junction contained 7 bases not matched to a gene. The CDR3 contains 16 residues. CDR3 in amino acids: CASRDVAGGVTDTQYF. The CDR3 nucleotides are TGTGCCAGCAGAGATGTAGCGGGAGGGGTCACAGATACGCAGTATTTT.

The V and J genes are TRBV6-5 and TRBJ2-1; 7 bases match TRBD2. CDR1 and CDR2 (germline): MNHEY, SVGAGI. This CDR3 region has 15 residues. After removal of 4 bases from V and 0 bases from J, the junction contained 3 bases not matched to a gene. As DNA, the CDR3 is TGTGCCAGCAGTTCTAGCGGAGGCTCCTACAATGAGCAGTTCTTC. As protein: CASSSSGGSYNEQFF.